This paragraph covers one T cell receptor beta chain sequence. Its cognate antigen has yet to be identified. Base qualities are missing; no much larger clone stands one base away. The data originate from a study of blood T cell repertoires in COVID-19 (dated by TCRdb to between 2020 and 2021). Context from the whole study: Samples covering the acute and convalescent phases of COVID-19 were provided by collaborators in the United States, Italy and Spain. The material from the prospective study consisted of cDNA or gDNA derived from T cells, B-cell-depleted T cells, or PBMCs. Where available, HLA class I and class II types were taken from metadata supplied by the sample provider and were not determined by assay-based typing. The sample metadata nearly always contained a de-identified subject ID, COVID-19 status, age in years and sex. The samples were drawn from the first 160 participants of the ongoing ImmuneRACE study and from some 1,300 subjects provided by 6 global collaborators. The dataset comprised deeply sampled blood TCRbeta repertoires from subjects exposed to, actively infected with, or recovered from COVID-19. The repertoires were released in a freely available public database meant as a resource for research on the immune response to SARS-CoV-2. Findings and caveats that apply to the study as a whole: The quantity of clinical and demographic metadata differed by source and by participant and was supplied without curation.

Reading from cysteine to phenylalanine, the CDR3 counts 14 amino acids. The kept DNA is CDR3 alone, 42 bases in frame from the first base. The V and J ends are trimmed by 2 bases and 3 bases, leaving 10 bases between them. In the germline V gene (reference sequence), CDR1 corresponds to SGHNT and CDR2 to YYREEE. Whole blood was collected in K2EDTA tubes by collaborating institutions according to the institutions' own protocols. For TCRbeta analysis, collaborators shipped samples as frozen whole blood, isolated PBMCs, or DNA extracted from either of those sample types. The immunoSEQ Assay, a bias-controlled multiplex PCR, was used to amplify TCRbeta CDR3 regions from genomic DNA. The authors' pipeline ran thus. The number of nucleated cells in each sample was estimated from the amplification of reference gene primers within the assay. Sequence reads were collapsed and filtered to measure the absolute abundance of every unique TCRbeta CDR3 rearrangement. For each sample, productive Simpson clonality was calculated as the square root of Simpson's diversity index over productive rearrangements. The immuneACCESS repertoire file appears here via TCRdb, limited to in-frame rearrangements. These files lack a portion of the clones; in checked studies, under half of the deficit traces to unresolved V genes, and the cause of the others is not known. Clone size and V and J calls were adopted from that table, with D and trimming inferred from the DNA. This sample gives approximately 350,000 clones in total; over 70% of them show up just once. The ten most abundant clones make up about 2.7% of the sample.

The chain couples TRBV5-4 to TRBJ2-3; the D gene is possibly TRBD2, with 5 bases matching. The receptor comes from a man younger than 45 with active or convalescent COVID-19. The sample taken for sequencing was peripheral blood. The encoded CDR3 is CASSLMDFTDTQYF. The bases are TGTGCCAGCAGCTTAATGGACTTTACAGATACGCAGTATTTT. Full variable domain (CDR3 extended with the reference TRBV5-4 and TRBJ2-3 proteins): ETGVTQSPTHLIKTRGQQVTLRCSSQSGHNTVSWYQQALGQGPQFIFQYYREEENGRGNFPPRFSGLQFPNYSSELNVNALELDDSALYLCASSLMDFTDTQYFGPGTRLTVL.